This T cell receptor (beta chain) was sequenced for a study of T cells in Graves' hyperthyroidism and ophthalmopathy. The sample holds many counts of this clonotype. The germline V and J ends were trimmed by 0 bases and 3 bases, with 12 bases remaining between them. Germline V gene lookup returns CDR1 DFQATT and CDR2 SNEGSKA (reference sequence). This CDR3 spans 14 amino acids. Amplified TCR beta CDR3 regions came from RNA transcripts. Using the HTBI primer set, a first-round RT-PCR was run on the TCR CDR3. One entry per CDR3 protein, called by TCRdb with MiXCR from the multiplex PCR reads. The sample lists hundreds of thousands of distinct CDR3 sequences; 12% to 15% were seen once.

The TCR comes from a woman under 30 with Graves' hyperthyroidism. The chain employs TRBV20-1 and TRBJ2-7; D unresolved. The sequenced material came from blood. The CDR3 protein is CSARDSTISYEQYF. CDR3 DNA sequence: TGCAGTGCTAGAGACAGCACGATTAGCTACGAGCAGTACTTC.